One sample yielded the 26 T cell receptor beta chains listed below, sequenced in a study of T cells expressing NK-cell markers. TCRdb reprocessed the 5' RACE reads and keeps a single row for each CDR3 protein, giving no DNA. This sample's table has 400,000 to 500,000 distinct CDR3 sequences. Sequenced sample: blood T cells: a sorted CD56 or NKG2C T cell subset, CD4+ or CD8+ T cells, or bulk PBMC T cells (not recorded which). These receptors originate from a woman aged 18 to 75 in good health.

J is TRBJ2-1 and V is TRBV5-1; TCRdb selects TRBD1, and the lack of DNA leaves this call unchecked. Germline assignment: CDR1 SGHRS and CDR2 YFSETQ. The CDR3 totals 19 residues. This CDR3 is CASSSTGRDRVSSYNEQFF.

V gene TRBV9 combines with J gene TRBJ2-3; TCRdb proposes TRBD1, but this gene call is untestable without DNA. Germline assignment: CDR1 SGDLS and CDR2 YYNGEE. CDR3 length: 15 residues. This CDR3 is CASSVWGPSTDTQYF.

The chain is built from TRBV12-3 or TRBV12-4 and TRBJ1-1; TCRdb names TRBD1, which stays unverified in the absence of DNA. The CDR3 length is 14 residues. This CDR3 is CASSLKGAAAEAFF.

The chain joins TRBV3-1 to TRBJ1-1. The CDR3 has 13 amino acids. Germline lookup yields CDR1 LGHDT and CDR2 YNNKEL (reference sequence). The CDR3 sequence: CASSRLFDREAFF. The variable domain in full, with the rest retrieved from reference TRBV3-1 and TRBJ1-1, is DTAVSQTPKYLVTQMGNDKSIKCEQNLGHDTMYWYKQDSKKFLKIMFSYNNKELIINETVPNRFSPKSPDKAHLNLHINSLELGDSAVYFCASSRLFDREAFFGQGTRLTVV.

The chain couples TRBV12-3 or TRBV12-4 to TRBJ1-2; TCRdb proposes TRBD1, but this gene call is untestable without DNA. This CDR3 comprises 17 residues. The CDR3 here is CASSVLRDRAGDYGYTF.

The rearrangement joins TRBV6-1 to TRBJ2-5; with no DNA, the TCRdb D assignment of TRBD1 cannot be verified. The germline V gene has CDR1 MNHNS and CDR2 SASEGT. The CDR3 runs 16 residues. The CDR3: CASSSTPGQQPETQYF.

The chain is built from TRBV20-1 and TRBJ1-6; checking the TCRdb D call of TRBD1 is not possible without DNA. The CDR3 extends over 15 amino acids. Germline V CDR1 and CDR2: DFQATT, SNEGSKA (reference sequence). Here the CDR3 reads CSARFRDRDGSPLHF.

The V and J genes are TRBV20-1 and TRBJ2-5; there is no DNA to check the TCRdb D call of TRBD1. Germline V gives CDR1 DFQATT, CDR2 SNEGSKA (reference sequence). The CDR3 sequence is 13 residues long. Here the CDR3 reads CSVGTRTGETQYF.

This chain joins TRBV4-1 and TRBJ2-3; TCRdb reports TRBD1, a call that lacks DNA to check it against. Germline CDR1 and CDR2: MGHRA and YSYEKL. CDR3 length: 15 residues. The CDR3 loop reads CASSQAGIITDTQYF.

V usage is TRBV20-1 and J usage is TRBJ1-5; TCRdb's D gene call, TRBD1, goes unchecked for lack of DNA. Per the germline V gene, CDR1 is DFQATT and CDR2 is SNEGSKA (reference sequence). This CDR3 contains 15 residues. CDR3 sequence reads: CSAVGVLYPNQPQHF.

The chain has TRBV3-1 and TRBJ1-1; there is no DNA to check the TCRdb D call of TRBD1. The CDR3 loop spans 14 amino acids. The germline gives CDR1 LGHDT, CDR2 YNNKEL (reference sequence). The chain's CDR3 is CASSETGDTPEAFF.

This chain connects TRBV29-1 to TRBJ2-2; as DNA is missing, the TRBD1 call by TCRdb cannot be tested. The CDR3 is made up of 15 amino acids. Germline V CDR1 and CDR2: SQVTM, ANQGSEA. This CDR3 reads CSVEEDRGDTGELFF.

V and J are TRBV20-1 and TRBJ2-5; TCRdb designates TRBD2, a call that cannot be tested without DNA. The CDR3 is made up of 14 amino acids. CDR1 and CDR2 (germline): DFQATT, SNEGSKA (reference sequence). CDR3 protein: CSARHGLAGLTQYF.

The V call is TRBV5-1, the J call TRBJ2-1; TCRdb reports TRBD2, a call that lacks DNA to check it against. The CDR3 consists of 13 residues. Germline V gene data show CDR1 as SGHRS and CDR2 as YFSETQ. The CDR3 protein is CASSPSTPNEQFF.

This chain connects TRBV5-1 to TRBJ1-1; TCRdb gives TRBD1 as the D gene, but with no DNA this cannot be confirmed. This CDR3 comprises 15 residues. CDR1 is SGHRS, CDR2 YFSETQ, per germline. The CDR3: CASSTFGQGNTEAFF.

The V and J genes are TRBV9 and TRBJ1-4; TCRdb indicates TRBD1, and absent DNA this call remains unverified. The CDR3 length is 14 residues. The germline V gene encodes CDR1 SGDLS and CDR2 YYNGEE. The CDR3 spells CASSVEGGNEKLFF.

The J gene is TRBJ1-4, the V gene TRBV20-1; TCRdb proposes TRBD1, but this gene call is untestable without DNA. This CDR3 has 14 amino acids. Germline-derived CDR1 and CDR2 are DFQATT and SNEGSKA (reference sequence). CDR3: CSARGGATNEKLFF.

The chain employs TRBV25-1 and TRBJ2-5. Germline assignment: CDR1 MGHDK and CDR2 SYGVNS. The CDR3 is made up of 14 amino acids. This CDR3 reads CASSEGRFQETQYF.

This rearrangement joins TRBV6-1 to TRBJ2-3; there is no DNA to check the TCRdb D call of TRBD1. The CDR3 sequence is 15 residues long. Germline assignment: CDR1 MNHNS and CDR2 SASEGT. CDR3 sequence reads: CASRDPGIITDTQYF.

The chain combines TRBV12-3 or TRBV12-4 with TRBJ2-3. The CDR3 consists of 14 residues. This chain's CDR3 is CASSYKGSTDTQYF.

The chain uses TRBV28 and TRBJ2-7; TCRdb picks TRBD1, but there is no DNA to check that call. Germline V gene data show CDR1 as MDHEN and CDR2 as SYDVKM. The CDR3 has 12 amino acids. The CDR3 loop is CASITGASEQYF. Complete variable domain (other parts from reference TRBV28 and TRBJ2-7): DVKVTQSSRYLVKRTGEKVFLECVQDMDHENMFWYRQDPGLGLRLIYFSYDVKMKEKGDIPEGYSVSREKKERFSLILESASTNQTSMYLCASITGASEQYFGPGTRLTVT.

The chain carries TRBV7-7 and TRBJ2-1; the TRBD1 assignment by TCRdb is unverifiable without DNA. The germline gives CDR1 SSHAT, CDR2 FNYEAQ (reference sequence). The CDR3 sequence is 13 residues long. This CDR3 is CASSFTQGNEQFF.

The chain uses TRBV6-6 and TRBJ2-1; TCRdb indicates TRBD2, and absent DNA this call remains unverified. The germline gives CDR1 MNHNY, CDR2 SVGAGI (reference sequence). The CDR3 spans 13 residues. The CDR3 spells CATFEKRGGEQFF.

This chain uses TRBV12-3 or TRBV12-4 with TRBJ2-7; TCRdb's D call of TRBD1 is untestable without DNA. This CDR3 is 14 amino acids long. The CDR3 loop reads CASSFTTVSYEQYF.

This sequence joins TRBV20-1 and TRBJ2-5; TCRdb lists TRBD2, though no DNA is available to test this call. Germline lookup yields CDR1 DFQATT and CDR2 SNEGSKA (reference sequence). This CDR3 comprises 15 residues. The CDR3 loop reads CSARDVTKMGETQYF.

The rearrangement uses TRBV29-1 and TRBJ2-3; TCRdb selects TRBD2, and the lack of DNA leaves this call unchecked. This CDR3 comprises 13 residues. Germline values: CDR1 SQVTM, CDR2 ANQGSEA. Here the CDR3 reads CSATGRMGDTQYF.